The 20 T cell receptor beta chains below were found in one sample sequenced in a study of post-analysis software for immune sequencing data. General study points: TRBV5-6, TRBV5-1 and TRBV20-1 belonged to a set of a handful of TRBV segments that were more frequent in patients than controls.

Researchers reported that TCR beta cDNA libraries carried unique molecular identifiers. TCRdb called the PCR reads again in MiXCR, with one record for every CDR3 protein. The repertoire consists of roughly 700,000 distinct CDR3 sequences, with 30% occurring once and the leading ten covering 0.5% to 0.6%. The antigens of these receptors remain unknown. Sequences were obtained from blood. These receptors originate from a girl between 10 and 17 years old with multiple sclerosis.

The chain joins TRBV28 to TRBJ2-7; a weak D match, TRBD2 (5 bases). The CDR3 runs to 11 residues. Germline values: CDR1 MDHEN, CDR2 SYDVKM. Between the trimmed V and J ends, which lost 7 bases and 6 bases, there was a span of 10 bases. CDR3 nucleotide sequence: TGTGCCAGCAAGGGCGGGTTCGAGCAGTACTTC. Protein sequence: CASKGGFEQYF.

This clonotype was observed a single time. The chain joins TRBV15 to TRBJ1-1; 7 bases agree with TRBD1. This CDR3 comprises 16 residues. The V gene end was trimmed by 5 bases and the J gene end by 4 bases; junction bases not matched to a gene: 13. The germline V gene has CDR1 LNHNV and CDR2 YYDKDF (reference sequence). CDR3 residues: CATSRQSGAGGTEAFF. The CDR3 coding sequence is TGTGCCACCAGCCGACAGAGTGGAGCAGGGGGCACTGAAGCTTTCTTT.

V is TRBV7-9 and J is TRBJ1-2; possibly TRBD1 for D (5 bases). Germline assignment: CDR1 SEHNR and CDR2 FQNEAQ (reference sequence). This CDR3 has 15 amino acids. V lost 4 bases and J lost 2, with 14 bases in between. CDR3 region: CASSSGDPLNYGYTF. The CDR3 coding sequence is TGTGCCAGCAGCTCTGGGGACCCTTTGAACTATGGCTACACCTTC.

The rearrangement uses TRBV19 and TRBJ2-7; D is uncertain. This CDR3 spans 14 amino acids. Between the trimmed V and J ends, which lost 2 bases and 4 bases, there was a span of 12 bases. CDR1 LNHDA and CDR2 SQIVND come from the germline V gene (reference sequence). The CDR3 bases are TGTGCCAGTAGTATATTTCTTGGACCTTACGAGCAGTACTTC. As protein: CASSIFLGPYEQYF.

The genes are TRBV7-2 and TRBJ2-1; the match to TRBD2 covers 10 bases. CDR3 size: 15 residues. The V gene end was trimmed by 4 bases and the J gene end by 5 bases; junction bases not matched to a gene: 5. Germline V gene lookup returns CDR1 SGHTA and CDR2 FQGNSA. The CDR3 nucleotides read TGTGCCAGCAGCTCTAGCGGGAGTACCCACAATGAGCAGTTCTTC. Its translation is CASSSSGSTHNEQFF.

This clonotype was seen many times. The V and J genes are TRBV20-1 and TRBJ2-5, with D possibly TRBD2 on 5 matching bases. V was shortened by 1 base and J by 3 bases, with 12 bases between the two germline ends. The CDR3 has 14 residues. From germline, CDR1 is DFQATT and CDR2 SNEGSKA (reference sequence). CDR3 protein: CSARVQTEEETQYF. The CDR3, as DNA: TGCAGTGCTAGAGTCCAAACGGAGGAAGAGACCCAGTACTTC.

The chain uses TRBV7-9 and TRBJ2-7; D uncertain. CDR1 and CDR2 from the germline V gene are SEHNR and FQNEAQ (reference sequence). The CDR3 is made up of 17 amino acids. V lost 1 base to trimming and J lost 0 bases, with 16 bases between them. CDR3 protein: CASSLVSSVKYSYEQYF. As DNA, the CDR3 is TGTGCCAGCAGCTTAGTGTCGTCGGTAAAATACTCCTACGAGCAGTACTTC.

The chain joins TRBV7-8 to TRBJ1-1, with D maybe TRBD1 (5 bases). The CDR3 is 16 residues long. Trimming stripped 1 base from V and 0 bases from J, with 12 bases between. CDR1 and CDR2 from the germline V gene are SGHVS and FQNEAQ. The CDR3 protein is CASSLGGVRVNTEAFF. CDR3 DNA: TGTGCCAGCAGCTTAGGGGGTGTCAGGGTGAACACTGAAGCTTTCTTT.

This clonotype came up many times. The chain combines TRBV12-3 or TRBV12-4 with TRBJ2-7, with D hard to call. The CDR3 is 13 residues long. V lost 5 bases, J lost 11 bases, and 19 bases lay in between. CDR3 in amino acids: CASSQQQDGRKYF. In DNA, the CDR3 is TGTGCCAGCAGTCAACAACAAGACGGACGCAAGTACTTC.

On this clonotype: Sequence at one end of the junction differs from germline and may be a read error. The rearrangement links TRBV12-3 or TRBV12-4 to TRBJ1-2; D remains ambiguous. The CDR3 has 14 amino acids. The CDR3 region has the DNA TGTGCCAGCAGTCTACTCTCAGGTTCTGTTGGCTGCACCTTC. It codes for CASSLLSGSVGCTF.

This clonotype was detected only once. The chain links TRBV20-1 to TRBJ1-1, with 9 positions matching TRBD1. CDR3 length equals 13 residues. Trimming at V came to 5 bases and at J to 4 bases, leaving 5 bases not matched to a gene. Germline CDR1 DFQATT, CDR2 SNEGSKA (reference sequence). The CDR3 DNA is TGCAGTGCTCACAGGGGGCTAGGCACTGAAGCTTTCTTT. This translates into CSAHRGLGTEAFF.

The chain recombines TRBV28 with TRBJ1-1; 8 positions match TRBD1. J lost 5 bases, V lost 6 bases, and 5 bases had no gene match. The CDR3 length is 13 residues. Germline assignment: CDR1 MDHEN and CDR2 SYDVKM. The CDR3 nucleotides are TGTGCCAGCAGATGGGACAGGCTGACTGAAGCTTTCTTT. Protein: CASRWDRLTEAFF.

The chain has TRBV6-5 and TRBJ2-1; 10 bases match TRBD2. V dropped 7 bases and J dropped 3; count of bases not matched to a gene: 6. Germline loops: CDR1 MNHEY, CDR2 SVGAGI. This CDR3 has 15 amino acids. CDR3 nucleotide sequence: TGTGCCAGCATTCAGACTAGCGGGCACTACAATGAGCAGTTCTTC. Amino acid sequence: CASIQTSGHYNEQFF.

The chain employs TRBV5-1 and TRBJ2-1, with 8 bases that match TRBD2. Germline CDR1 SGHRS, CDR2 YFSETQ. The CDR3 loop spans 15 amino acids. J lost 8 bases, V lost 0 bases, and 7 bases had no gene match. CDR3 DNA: TGCGCCAGCAGCTTGGGGGGGACTAGTACCCATGAGCAGTTCTTC. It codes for CASSLGGTSTHEQFF.

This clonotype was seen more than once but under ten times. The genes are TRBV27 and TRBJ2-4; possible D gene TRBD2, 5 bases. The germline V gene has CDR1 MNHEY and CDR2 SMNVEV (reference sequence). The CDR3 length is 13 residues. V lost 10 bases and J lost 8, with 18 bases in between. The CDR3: CATKNWENDIQYF. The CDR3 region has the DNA TGTGCCACCAAGAACTGGGAGAACGACATTCAGTACTTC.

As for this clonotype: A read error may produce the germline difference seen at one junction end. CDR3 bases: TGTGCCAGCTCACAACAGGACAGGACAAACACCGGGGAGCGGTTTTTT. This codes for CASSQQDRTNTGERFF. The V and J genes are TRBV18 and TRBJ2-2, with TRBD1 matching 7 bases. There are 16 residues in the CDR3. Germline loops: CDR1 KGHSH, CDR2 LQKENI.

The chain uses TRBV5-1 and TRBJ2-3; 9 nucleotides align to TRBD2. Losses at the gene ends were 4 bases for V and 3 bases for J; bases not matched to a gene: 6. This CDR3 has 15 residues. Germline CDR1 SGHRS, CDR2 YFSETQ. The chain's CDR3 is CASSLERGATDTQYF. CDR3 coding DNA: TGCGCCAGCAGCCTGGAGCGGGGGGCGACAGATACGCAGTATTTT.

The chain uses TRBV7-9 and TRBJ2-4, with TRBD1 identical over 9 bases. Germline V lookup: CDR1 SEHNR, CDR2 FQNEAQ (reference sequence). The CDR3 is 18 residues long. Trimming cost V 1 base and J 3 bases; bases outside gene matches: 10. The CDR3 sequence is CASSLVFGTGMGKNIQYF. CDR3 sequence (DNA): TGTGCCAGCAGCTTAGTTTTTGGGACAGGGATGGGCAAAAACATTCAGTACTTC.

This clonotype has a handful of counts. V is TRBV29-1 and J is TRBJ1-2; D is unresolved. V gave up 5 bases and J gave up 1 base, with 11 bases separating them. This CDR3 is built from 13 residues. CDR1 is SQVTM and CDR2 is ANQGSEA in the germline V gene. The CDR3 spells CSVQDRINYGYTF. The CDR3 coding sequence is TGCAGCGTTCAGGACCGAATTAACTATGGCTACACCTTC.

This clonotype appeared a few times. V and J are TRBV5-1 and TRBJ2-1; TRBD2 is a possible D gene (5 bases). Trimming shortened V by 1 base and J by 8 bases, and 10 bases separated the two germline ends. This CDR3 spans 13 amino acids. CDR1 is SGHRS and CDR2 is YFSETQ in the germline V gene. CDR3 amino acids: CASSLRMRDEQFF. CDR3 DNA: TGCGCCAGCAGCTTGAGGATGCGGGATGAGCAGTTCTTC.